These 14 T cell receptor beta chains were sequenced from one sample in a study of spatial heterogeneity in lung cancer (dated by TCRdb to between 2018 and 2020). What the study reported, not specific to this receptor: The tumor nonsynonymous mutation count correlated with the number of expanded intratumoral alpha and beta TCRs.

Antigen specificity for these receptors is unknown. The library came from 5' RACE. The sequencing machine was a NextSeq 500. TCRdb's own reprocessing of the public reads used fastp at Q25 and MiXCR and kept productive beta chains. Under each unique CDR3 protein, matching rows form one entry showing the most common genes and DNA. Counted in this sample were about 4,900 distinct CDR3 sequences; less than 35% of them appeared once. Clones ranked in the top ten supply 26% of the sample. The sample's time point, from its label and the paper: sample taken at primary tumor resection. The input for sequencing was lung tumor tissue, taken at surgery. The source is a female donor with early-stage non-small cell lung cancer.

The gene calls are TRBV29-1 and TRBJ1-5, with D tentatively TRBD1 (5 bases). V was trimmed by 0 bases and J by 5 bases, leaving 8 bases between them. Germline CDR1 is SQVTM and CDR2 is ANQGSEA. This CDR3 spans 13 amino acids. CDR3 in DNA: TGCAGCGTTGAAGACGGGGCCTATCAGCCCCAGCATTTT. This encodes CSVEDGAYQPQHF.

This clonotype is labeled medium-sized. The V gene is TRBV5-1, the J gene TRBJ2-5; D is unresolved. CDR3 length equals 14 residues. The germline gives CDR1 SGHRS, CDR2 YFSETQ. Trimming pared 0 bases from V and 1 base from J, leaving 7 bases between. The CDR3 sequence: CASSLVVAQETQYF. The CDR3 DNA reads as TGCGCCAGCAGCTTGGTGGTAGCCCAAGAGACCCAGTACTTC.

The V and J genes are TRBV20-1 and TRBJ1-6, with D possibly TRBD1 on 6 matching bases. CDR3 length: 16 residues. Germline V gives CDR1 DFQATT, CDR2 SNEGSKA (reference sequence). The V and J ends lost 0 bases and 10 bases respectively, with 19 bases between them. The CDR3 loop is CSARETAQRGGSPLHF. The CDR3 bases are TGCAGTGCTAGAGAAACCGCCCAGAGGGGGGGCTCACCCCTCCACTTT.

This clonotype is labeled medium-sized. The chain combines TRBV5-1 with TRBJ1-1, with 7 bases aligning to TRBD1. This CDR3 is built from 14 residues. Germline CDR1 SGHRS, CDR2 YFSETQ. Trimming removed 5 bases from V and 4 bases from J; junction bases left unmatched: 8. The CDR3 protein is CASSRDSPTTEAFF. In DNA, the CDR3 is TGCGCCAGCAGTAGGGACAGCCCGACCACTGAAGCTTTCTTT.

This clonotype was counted at least ten times. This chain links TRBV7-9 with TRBJ1-1; D remains unclear. In germline, CDR1 is SEHNR, CDR2 FQNEAQ (reference sequence). The CDR3 totals 12 residues. V was pared by 1 base and J by 8 bases, with 8 bases between. CDR3 nucleotide sequence: TGTGCCAGCAGCTTAGGAACGGGAGAAGCTTTCTTT. This encodes CASSLGTGEAFF.

This clonotype was counted at least ten times. The chain combines TRBV13 with TRBJ1-5; 7 positions match TRBD1. Looked up from germline, CDR1 is PRHDT and CDR2 is FYEKMQ (reference sequence). V lost 0 bases, J lost 1 base, and 3 bases stayed unmatched. The CDR3 contains 16 residues. The CDR3 DNA reads TGTGCCAGCAGCTTAGGGACAGGGTTGAGCAATCAGCCCCAGCATTTT. This sequence encodes CASSLGTGLSNQPQHF.

Within the sample, this clonotype is medium-sized (0.01 to 0.1%). The rearrangement joins TRBV6-1 to TRBJ2-1, with D hard to call. The CDR3 consists of 11 residues. Germline CDR1 and CDR2: MNHNS and SASEGT. The V and J ends lost 7 bases and 4 bases respectively, with 5 bases between them. In nucleotides, the CDR3 is TGTGCCAGCACCGAGTACAATGAGCAGTTCTTC. Amino acids: CASTEYNEQFF.

V and J are TRBV4-3 and TRBJ2-7; D uncertain. CDR3 length equals 14 residues. Trimming removed 0 bases at V and 2 bases at J, with 8 bases between. Per the germline V gene, CDR1 is LGHNA and CDR2 is YSLEER. The CDR3 sequence: CASSQDPGPYEQYF. The CDR3 nucleotides read TGCGCCAGCAGCCAAGATCCGGGTCCCTACGAGCAGTACTTC.

This clonotype was detected a few times. This chain joins TRBV5-1 and TRBJ1-2, with D perhaps matching TRBD1 (6 bases). Germline loops: CDR1 SGHRS, CDR2 YFSETQ. V was pared by 0 bases and J by 7 bases, with 16 bases between. This CDR3 has 15 amino acids. The CDR3 reads CASSLGQGISVGYTF. The CDR3 DNA follows: TGCGCCAGCAGCTTGGGGCAGGGGATATCCGTTGGCTACACCTTC.

This clonotype was counted ten times or more. V and J are TRBV9 and TRBJ2-1; no reliable D call. V was pared by 0 bases and J by 0 bases, with 7 bases between. CDR1 and CDR2 (germline): SGDLS, YYNGEE. The CDR3 sequence is 15 residues long. CDR3 bases: TGTGCCAGCAGCGTAGAAGGTCTCTCCTACAATGAGCAGTTCTTC. The encoded protein is CASSVEGLSYNEQFF.

The rearrangement links TRBV29-1 to TRBJ1-1, with TRBD1 as a possible D gene (6 bases). The germline V gene has CDR1 SQVTM and CDR2 ANQGSEA. The V gene lost 7 bases and the J gene lost 8 bases, with 17 bases spanning the gap. This CDR3 is 12 amino acids long. In nucleotides, the CDR3 is TGCAGCGGGAGTACAGGGCCAGGGGAAGCTTTCTTT. This sequence encodes CSGSTGPGEAFF.

This clonotype was recorded at least ten times. The chain couples TRBV3-1 to TRBJ2-5, with TRBD2 matching 13 bases. Germline values: CDR1 LGHDT, CDR2 YNNKEL (reference sequence). The V and J ends lost 4 bases and 7 bases, in that order; junction bases with no gene match: 12. CDR3 size: 17 residues. The CDR3 DNA reads TGTGCCAGCAGCCCCAACCGAGGACTAGCGGGGGCAGGGACCCAGTACTTC. This gives the protein CASSPNRGLAGAGTQYF.

Within the sample, this clonotype is medium-sized. This sequence joins TRBV18 and TRBJ2-5, with D hard to call. The germline V gene has CDR1 KGHSH and CDR2 LQKENI. The CDR3 runs to 13 residues. The V end lost 6 bases, the J end lost 1 base, and 9 bases lay between the germline ends. CDR3 nucleotide sequence: TGTGCCAGCTCCGTGGACCTCCAAGAGACCCAGTACTTC. This translates into CASSVDLQETQYF.

The genes are TRBV28 and TRBJ1-1; D is unclear. The CDR3 is 14 residues long. The germline V gene encodes CDR1 MDHEN and CDR2 SYDVKM. Trimming removed 8 bases at V and 2 bases at J, with 15 bases between. DNA of the CDR3: TGTGCCAGCGCGACACAGTCTCTTAACACTGAAGCTTTCTTT. Residues: CASATQSLNTEAFF.